A selection of T cell receptor beta chains follows, all from one sample in a study of cytomegalovirus exposure and HLA in healthy donors. Clones were read by immunoSEQ multiplex PCR, and TCRdb kept only the in-frame ones, dropping some. The repertoire has 130,000 or so clones, about two thirds of them found once; the top ten carry approximately 6.3%. Sequenced material: PBMCs. The source is a man aged 40-55 years in good health and CMV-seropositive. Each CDR3 is given with its conserved first and last residue. The D gene is left open where the match is weak. The size entry is marked missing in some rows and otherwise reads once, few, many or a size class.

>TRBD1|15|NA|TRBJ1-4|TRBV5-4
CASSEGQGFNEKLFF
TGTGCCAGCAGCGAGGGACAGGGGTTTAATGAAAAACTGTTTTTT
>NA|14|NA|TRBJ2-5|TRBV28
CASSLAQGVETQYF
TGTGCCAGCAGTTTGGCACAGGGCGTCGAGACCCAGTACTTC
>NA|17|NA|TRBJ2-3|TRBV2
CASSEQTGTPVIDTQYF
TGTGCCAGCAGTGAACAAACCGGGACACCGGTGATTGATACGCAGTATTTT
>NA|11|once|TRBJ2-1|TRBV11-2
CASSPGLASVF
TGTGCCAGCAGTCCGGGTCTAGCCTCGGTCTTC
>NA|13|NA|TRBJ2-3|TRBV2
CATPPGSTDTQYF
TGTGCCACCCCTCCGGGTAGCACAGATACGCAGTATTTT
>NA|13|NA|TRBJ1-1|TRBV11-2
CASSFNRALEAFF
TGTGCCAGCAGCTTCAACAGGGCCTTAGAAGCTTTCTTT
>NA|14|NA|TRBJ2-5|TRBV7-9
CASSLGSGVETQYF
TGTGCCAGCAGCTTAGGGTCAGGGGTAGAGACCCAGTACTTC
>NA|16|NA|TRBJ1-5|TRBV28
CASTSVGGLGNQPQHF
TGTGCCAGCACCTCGGTGGGGGGATTAGGCAATCAGCCCCAGCATTTT
>NA|14|few|TRBJ1-1|TRBV5-5
CASSLVQKNTEAFF
TGTGCCAGCAGCTTGGTTCAGAAGAACACTGAAGCTTTCTTT
>NA|15|few|TRBJ1-1|TRBV27
CASSSFRAPNTEAFF
TGTGCCAGCAGTTCCTTCAGGGCGCCGAACACTGAAGCTTTCTTT
>NA|14|NA|TRBJ1-1|TRBV19
CASSILTENTEAFF
TGTGCCAGTAGTATTTTGACAGAGAACACTGAAGCTTTCTTT
>NA|12|NA|TRBJ2-1|TRBV5-7
CASSLCSGEQFF
TGTGCCAGCAGCTTATGTTCGGGGGAGCAGTTCTTC
>TRBD1|15|NA|TRBJ1-1|TRBV7-8
CASSKGQGLNTEAFF
TGTGCCAGCAGCAAGGGACAGGGGCTGAACACTGAAGCTTTCTTT
>NA|14|few|TRBJ2-1|TRBV18
CASSPSGAGNEQFF
TGTGCCAGCTCACCTTCCGGTGCAGGGAATGAGCAGTTCTTC
>NA|12|NA|TRBJ2-7|TRBV6-1
CASSDARVEQYF
TGTGCCAGCAGTGATGCGAGGGTCGAGCAGTACTTC
>NA|14|NA|TRBJ2-1|TRBV19
CASGMEDSYNEQFF
TGTGCCAGCGGGATGGAAGACTCCTACAATGAGCAGTTCTTC
>NA|15|NA|TRBJ2-2|TRBV5-5
CASRQRRENTGELFF
TGTGCCAGCAGGCAGAGGAGGGAGAACACCGGGGAGCTGTTTTTT
>TRBD1|16|few|TRBJ2-2|TRBV19
CASSGWDRGNTGELFF
TGTGCCAGTTCAGGCTGGGACAGGGGAAACACCGGGGAGCTGTTTTTT
>NA|14|NA|TRBJ2-1|TRBV5-4
CASSSSGRSNEQFF
TGTGCCAGCAGCAGCAGCGGCAGGAGCAATGAGCAGTTCTTC
>NA|14|few|TRBJ1-6|TRBV2
CASSEGGRESPLHF
TGTGCCAGCAGTGAAGGGGGCAGGGAATCACCCCTCCACTTT
>TRBD1|14|NA|TRBJ2-5|TRBV6-5
CASSYTKQGPLENF
TGTGCCAGCAGTTACACAAAACAGGGGCCTCTGGAGAACTTC
>TRBD1|19|few|TRBJ1-1|TRBV7-8
CAGSPLAAGTAARNTEAFF
TGTGCCGGCAGCCCACTAGCCGCCGGGACAGCGGCGAGGAACACTGAAGCTTTCTTT
>TRBD1|15|NA|TRBJ2-5|TRBV11-1
CASSPPRGLRETQYF
TGTGCCAGCAGCCCCCCCAGGGGGCTGCGGGAGACCCAGTACTTC
>NA|14|NA|TRBJ1-1|TRBV7-9
CASSLGGESFEAFF
TGTGCCAGCAGCTTAGGGGGGGAGAGCTTTGAAGCTTTCTTT
>TRBD1|16|NA|TRBJ2-4|TRBV25-1
CASSEIGQGAGNIQYF
TGTGCCAGCAGTGAAATTGGACAGGGGGCCGGTAACATTCAGTACTTC
>NA|13|NA|TRBJ1-2|TRBV28
CASSSTARYGYTF
TGTGCCAGCAGTTCGACAGCCAGATATGGCTACACCTTC